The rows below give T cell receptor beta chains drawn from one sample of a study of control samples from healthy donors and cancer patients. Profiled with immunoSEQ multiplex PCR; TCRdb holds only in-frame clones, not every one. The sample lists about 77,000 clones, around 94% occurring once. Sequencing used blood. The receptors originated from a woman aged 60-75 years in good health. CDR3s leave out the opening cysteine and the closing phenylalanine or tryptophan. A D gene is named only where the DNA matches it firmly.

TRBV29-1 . SVFWGEAF
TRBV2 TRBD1 ASSITGEWNSPLH
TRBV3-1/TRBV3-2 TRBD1 ASSQGQGVRYGYT
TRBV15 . ATSPLGVGYEQY
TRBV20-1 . SAEVGYEQY
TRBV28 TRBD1 ASSLAGQGVAEQF
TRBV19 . ASSLDPPGVEF
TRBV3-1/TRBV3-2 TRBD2 ASSRRLSSGASYEQY
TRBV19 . ASSTLGEFSNQPQH
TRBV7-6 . ASSLGVSTGNTIY
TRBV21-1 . ASSNPGQANQPQH
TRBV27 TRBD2 ASSRSWRLAGVSDTQY
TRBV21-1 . ASSPRMRDRDYEQY
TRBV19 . ASSRAGAGGETQY
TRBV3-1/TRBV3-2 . ASSQRAGAEKLF
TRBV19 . ASSIGGYPSTDTQY
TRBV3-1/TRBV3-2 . ASSRREPWSSPLH
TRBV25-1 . ASHMRGAEKLF
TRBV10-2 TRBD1 ASRTGGASETEAF
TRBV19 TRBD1 ASSWTGDNSPLH
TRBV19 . ATNLWGAMQPQH
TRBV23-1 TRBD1 ASRGPGTGGNQPQH
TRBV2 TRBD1 ASSGQGVGTEAF
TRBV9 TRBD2 ASSVASGNSYNEQF
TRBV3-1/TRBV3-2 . ASSQLASDEQF
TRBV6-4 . ASKYQPGGTEAF
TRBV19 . ASIGGRSYNEQF